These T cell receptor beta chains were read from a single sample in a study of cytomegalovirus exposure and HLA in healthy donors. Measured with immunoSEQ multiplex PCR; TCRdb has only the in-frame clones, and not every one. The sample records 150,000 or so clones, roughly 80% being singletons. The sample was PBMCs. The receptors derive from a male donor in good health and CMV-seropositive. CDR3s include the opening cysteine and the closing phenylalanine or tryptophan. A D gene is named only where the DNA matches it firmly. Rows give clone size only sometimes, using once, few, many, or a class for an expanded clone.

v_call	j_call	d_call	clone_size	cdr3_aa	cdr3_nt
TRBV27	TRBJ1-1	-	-	CASSSSYPLKAFF	TGTGCCAGCAGTTCCTCCTATCCTCTGAAAGCTTTCTTT
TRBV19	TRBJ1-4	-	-	CASSKGQFATNEKLFF	TGTGCCAGTAGTAAAGGACAGTTTGCAACTAATGAAAAACTGTTTTTT
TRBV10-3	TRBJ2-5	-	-	CAISRQGIGETQYF	TGTGCCATCAGTAGGCAGGGAATAGGAGAGACCCAGTACTTC
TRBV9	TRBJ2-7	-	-	CASSVGVVSYEQYF	TGTGCCAGCAGCGTAGGAGTGGTTTCCTACGAGCAGTACTTC
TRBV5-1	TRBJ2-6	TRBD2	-	CASSLFLRTSGSRSGANVLTF	TGCGCCAGCAGCTTGTTTTTGAGGACTAGCGGGAGTAGGTCTGGGGCCAACGTCCTGACTTTC
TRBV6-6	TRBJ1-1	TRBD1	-	CASSYPGGANTEAFF	TGTGCCAGCAGTTACCCAGGGGGCGCGAACACTGAAGCTTTCTTT
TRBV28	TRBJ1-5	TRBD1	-	CASSLRQGYQPQHF	TGTGCCAGCAGCCTACGACAGGGTTATCAGCCCCAGCATTTT
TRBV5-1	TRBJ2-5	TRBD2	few	CASSFGGGDQETQYF	TGCGCCAGCAGCTTCGGCGGGGGAGACCAAGAGACCCAGTACTTC
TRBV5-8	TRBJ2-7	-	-	CASSSLTGGEQYF	TGTGCCAGCAGCTCCCTGACTGGAGGCGAGCAGTACTTC
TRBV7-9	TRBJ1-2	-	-	CASSLVKQAGGYTF	TGTGCCAGCAGCTTAGTTAAACAGGCGGGGGGCTACACCTTC
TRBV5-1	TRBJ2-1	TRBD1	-	CASSLAQGGRPQQFF	TGCGCCAGCAGCTTGGCACAGGGGGGCCGCCCTCAGCAGTTCTTC